These T cell receptor beta chains were read from a single sample in a study of Ad26.COV2.S vaccination and SARS-CoV-2 variants. Profiling relied on immunoSEQ multiplex PCR, and the TCRdb table lists in-frame clones only, not all of them. The sample consists of hundreds of thousands of clones, around four fifths of them appearing once. Sequencing used peripheral blood, obtained in a trial of Ad26.COV2.S vaccine versus placebo. The receptors were sampled from a person between 18 and 59 years old who received the Ad26.COV2.S COVID-19 vaccine or a placebo. CDR3s leave out the opening cysteine and the closing phenylalanine or tryptophan. A D gene is named only where the DNA matches it firmly.

v_call	j_call	d_call	cdr3_aa
TRBV24-1	TRBJ2-7	NA	ATSDLRGHEQY
TRBV12-5	TRBJ2-1	TRBD2	ASGSSGGPQF
TRBV11-2	TRBJ2-1	TRBD2	ASSPGGILLNEQF
TRBV5-3	TRBJ2-5	NA	ARSLGVGHSPETQY
TRBV5-4	TRBJ1-2	TRBD1	ASSPWTGGHGYT
TRBV5-4	TRBJ2-5	TRBD1	ASSLGAGQVGETQY
TRBV7-2	TRBJ1-2	TRBD1	ASSLDGTGTNYGYT
TRBV27	TRBJ2-2	TRBD2	ASSLSNPAGLGTGELF
TRBV4-1	TRBJ1-1	TRBD1	ASSQGGTGGANTEAF
TRBV4-2	TRBJ2-1	TRBD2	ASSLRLAGGRGNEQF
TRBV7-2	TRBJ2-5	NA	ASRTGGPGVQTQY
TRBV4-1	TRBJ1-3	NA	ASKGDGFYSGNTIY
TRBV7-3	TRBJ2-3	TRBD2	ASSTRGSGSSADTQY
TRBV6-5	TRBJ1-3	NA	ASSYRGSRGNTIY
TRBV7-3	TRBJ2-6	NA	ASSKQSRLGSGANVLT
TRBV23-1	TRBJ2-7	NA	ASSPGGGGHEQY
TRBV7-6	TRBJ2-7	TRBD1	ASSPSGQTYEQY
TRBV4-1	TRBJ2-3	NA	ASSQGLGADTQY
TRBV11-2	TRBJ2-7	NA	ASSPNPTGYEQY
TRBV28	TRBJ2-6	NA	ASSPRGSGANVLT
TRBV5-1	TRBJ2-1	TRBD1	ASSLARQGVGEQF
TRBV3-1/TRBV3-2	TRBJ1-1	NA	ASSRHNSVAEAF
TRBV5-1	TRBJ1-1	NA	ASSLSPQGEAF
TRBV23-1	TRBJ1-5	NA	ASTNSRGREQPQH
TRBV3-1/TRBV3-2	TRBJ1-5	NA	ASSQVGQPQH
TRBV4-2	TRBJ1-6	NA	ASSQGGVGESPLH
TRBV2	TRBJ2-2	TRBD1	ASRDRGFTGELF
TRBV5-6	TRBJ2-5	NA	ASSPTGIQETQY
TRBV11-3	TRBJ2-3	NA	ASSLDLWGKRTDTQY
TRBV24-1	TRBJ2-5	NA	ATSDRGETQY
TRBV7-2	TRBJ2-1	NA	ASSLRTGGIGYNEQF
TRBV7-2	TRBJ2-1	NA	ASSLGTGSYNEQF
TRBV4-2	TRBJ1-5	NA	ASSQVGQGNQPQH
TRBV18	TRBJ1-2	TRBD1	ASSSGTGGFYGYT
TRBV11-2	TRBJ2-5	NA	ASSLDRETQY